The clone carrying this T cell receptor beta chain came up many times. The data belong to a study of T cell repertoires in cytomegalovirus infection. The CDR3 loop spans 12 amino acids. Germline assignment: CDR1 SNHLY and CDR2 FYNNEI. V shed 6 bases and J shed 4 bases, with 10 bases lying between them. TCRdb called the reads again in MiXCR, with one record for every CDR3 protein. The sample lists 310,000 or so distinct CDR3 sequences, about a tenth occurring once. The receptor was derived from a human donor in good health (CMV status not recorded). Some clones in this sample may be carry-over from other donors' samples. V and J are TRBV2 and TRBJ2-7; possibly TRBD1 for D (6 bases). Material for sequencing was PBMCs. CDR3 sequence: CASRPTGYEQYF. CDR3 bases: TGTGCCAGCAGACCCACAGGGTACGAGCAGTACTTC.